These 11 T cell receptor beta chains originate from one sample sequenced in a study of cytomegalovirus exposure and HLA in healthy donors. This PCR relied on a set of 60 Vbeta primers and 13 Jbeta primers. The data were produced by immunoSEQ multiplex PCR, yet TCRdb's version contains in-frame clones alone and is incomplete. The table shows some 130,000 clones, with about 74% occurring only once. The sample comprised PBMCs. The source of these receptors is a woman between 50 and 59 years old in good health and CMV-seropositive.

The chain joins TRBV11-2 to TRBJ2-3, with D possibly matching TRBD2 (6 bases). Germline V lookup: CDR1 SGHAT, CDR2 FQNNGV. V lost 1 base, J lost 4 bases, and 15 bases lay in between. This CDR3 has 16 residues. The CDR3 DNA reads TGTGCCAGCAGCTTAGGATGGACTAATATTGCAGATACGCAGTATTTT. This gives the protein CASSLGWTNIADTQYF.

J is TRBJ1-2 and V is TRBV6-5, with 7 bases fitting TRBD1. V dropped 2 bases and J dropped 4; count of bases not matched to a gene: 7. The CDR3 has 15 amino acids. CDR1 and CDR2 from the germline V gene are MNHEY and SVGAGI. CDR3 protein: CASSYEQGGGYGYTF. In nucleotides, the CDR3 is TGTGCCAGCAGTTACGAGCAGGGGGGAGGCTATGGCTACACCTTC.

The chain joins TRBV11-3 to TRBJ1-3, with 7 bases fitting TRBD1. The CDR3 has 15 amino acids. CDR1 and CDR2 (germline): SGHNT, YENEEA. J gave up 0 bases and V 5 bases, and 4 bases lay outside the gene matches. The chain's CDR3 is CASSLTGVSGNTIYF. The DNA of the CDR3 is TGTGCCAGCAGCCTCACAGGGGTCTCTGGAAACACCATATATTTT.

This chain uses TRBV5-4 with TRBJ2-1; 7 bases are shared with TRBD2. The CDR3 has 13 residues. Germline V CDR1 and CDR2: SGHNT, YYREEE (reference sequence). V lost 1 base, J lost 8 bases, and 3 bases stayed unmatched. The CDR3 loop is CASSLPGGDEQFF. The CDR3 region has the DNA TGTGCCAGCAGCTTGCCGGGGGGTGATGAGCAGTTCTTC. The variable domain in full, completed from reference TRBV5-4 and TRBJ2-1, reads ETGVTQSPTHLIKTRGQQVTLRCSSQSGHNTVSWYQQALGQGPQFIFQYYREEENGRGNFPPRFSGLQFPNYSSELNVNALELDDSALYLCASSLPGGDEQFFGPGTRLTVL.

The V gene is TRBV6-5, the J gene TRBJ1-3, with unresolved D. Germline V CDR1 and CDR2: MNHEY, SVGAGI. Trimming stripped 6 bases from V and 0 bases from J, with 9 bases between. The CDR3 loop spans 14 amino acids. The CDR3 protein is CASRRLYSGNTIYF. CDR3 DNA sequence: TGTGCCAGCAGACGACTCTACTCTGGAAACACCATATATTTT.

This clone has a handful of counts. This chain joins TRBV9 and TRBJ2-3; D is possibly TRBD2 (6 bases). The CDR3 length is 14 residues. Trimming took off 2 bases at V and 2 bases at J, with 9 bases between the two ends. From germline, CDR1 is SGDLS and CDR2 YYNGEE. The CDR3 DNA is TGTGCCAGCAGCGTCGGGACTTACACAGATACGCAGTATTTT. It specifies CASSVGTYTDTQYF.

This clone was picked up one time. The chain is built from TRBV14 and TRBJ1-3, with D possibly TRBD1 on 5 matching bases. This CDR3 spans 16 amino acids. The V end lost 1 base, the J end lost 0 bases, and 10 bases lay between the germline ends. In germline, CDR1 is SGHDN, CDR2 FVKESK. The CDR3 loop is CASSQVRQGSGNTIYF. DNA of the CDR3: TGTGCCAGCAGCCAAGTCCGCCAGGGCTCTGGAAACACCATATATTTT.

The CDR3 bases are TGTGCCAGCAGCTTGTTGAGGGTATCGGGCGGGGAGCTGTTTTTT. Translated: CASSLLRVSGGELFF. This sequence joins TRBV5-5 and TRBJ2-2; a weak D match, TRBD2 (5 bases). Deletions cut 1 base from V and 7 bases from J, with 14 bases between. This CDR3 contains 15 residues. From germline, CDR1 is SGHKS and CDR2 YYEKEE (reference sequence).

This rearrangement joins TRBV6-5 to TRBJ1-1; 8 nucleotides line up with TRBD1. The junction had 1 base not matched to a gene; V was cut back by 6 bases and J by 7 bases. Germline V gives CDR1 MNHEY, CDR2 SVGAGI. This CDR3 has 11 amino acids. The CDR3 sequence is CASSGQGEAFF. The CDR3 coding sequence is TGTGCCAGCAGCGGACAGGGTGAAGCTTTCTTT.

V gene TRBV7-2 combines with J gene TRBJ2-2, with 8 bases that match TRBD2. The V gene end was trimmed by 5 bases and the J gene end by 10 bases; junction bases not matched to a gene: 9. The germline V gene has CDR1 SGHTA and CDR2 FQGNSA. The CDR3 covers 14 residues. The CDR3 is CASSLRTSLSELFF. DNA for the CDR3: TGTGCCAGCAGCCTCCGGACTAGCCTTTCGGAGCTGTTTTTT.

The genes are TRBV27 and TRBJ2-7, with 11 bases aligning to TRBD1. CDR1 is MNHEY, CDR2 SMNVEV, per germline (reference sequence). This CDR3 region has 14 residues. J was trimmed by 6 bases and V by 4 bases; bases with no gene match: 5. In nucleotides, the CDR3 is TGTGCCAGCAGTTGGACAGGGGGCCTCTCCGAGCAGTACTTC. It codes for CASSWTGGLSEQYF.